This T cell receptor beta chain was recovered during a study of blood T cell repertoires in COVID-19. Some clones are missing from TCRdb's copy, which holds only in-frame ones; the method was immunoSEQ multiplex PCR. The table lists 450,000 to 500,000 clones, roughly nine tenths of them singletons. The participants were between about 18 and 90 years old and came from under 25 US areas. V gave up 5 bases and J gave up 3 bases; unmatched junction bases: 12. Germline-derived CDR1 and CDR2 are SGHNT and YENEEA. The CDR3 has 17 amino acids. J is TRBJ2-1 and V is TRBV11-3; TRBD2 aligns across 8 bases. This clonotype was sampled from a woman in her sixties or seventies who had recovered from COVID-19. Sequenced input: PBMCs or T cells enriched from blood (not recorded which). The CDR3 DNA reads TGTGCCAGCAGCCCCGACTTGGCTAGCGGGCGCTACAATGAGCAGTTCTTC. Residues: CASSPDLASGRYNEQFF. Full variable domain (rest looked up from reference TRBV11-3 and TRBJ2-1): EAGVVQSPRYKIIEKKQPVAFWCNPISGHNTLYWYLQNLGQGPELLIRYENEEAVDDSQLPKDRFSAERLKGVDSTLKIQPAELGDSAVYLCASSPDLASGRYNEQFFGPGTRLTVL.